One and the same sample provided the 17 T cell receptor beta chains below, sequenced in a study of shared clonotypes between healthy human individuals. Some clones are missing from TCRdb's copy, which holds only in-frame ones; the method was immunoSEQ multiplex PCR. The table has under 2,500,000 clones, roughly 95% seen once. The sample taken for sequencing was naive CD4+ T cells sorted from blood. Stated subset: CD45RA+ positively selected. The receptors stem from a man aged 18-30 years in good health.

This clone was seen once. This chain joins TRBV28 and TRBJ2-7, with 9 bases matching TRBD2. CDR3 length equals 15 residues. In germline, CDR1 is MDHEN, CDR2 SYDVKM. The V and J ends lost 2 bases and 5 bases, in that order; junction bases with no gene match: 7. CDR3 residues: CASSLESSGTHEQYF. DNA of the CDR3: TGTGCCAGCAGTTTAGAGTCTAGCGGGACGCACGAGCAGTACTTC. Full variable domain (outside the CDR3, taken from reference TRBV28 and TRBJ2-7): DVKVTQSSRYLVKRTGEKVFLECVQDMDHENMFWYRQDPGLGLRLIYFSYDVKMKEKGDIPEGYSVSREKKERFSLILESASTNQTSMYLCASSLESSGTHEQYFGPGTRLTVT.

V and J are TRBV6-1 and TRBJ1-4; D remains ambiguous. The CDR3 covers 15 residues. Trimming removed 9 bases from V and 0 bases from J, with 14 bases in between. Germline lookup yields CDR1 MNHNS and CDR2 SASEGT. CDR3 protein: CARPLDRTTNEKLFF. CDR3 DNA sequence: TGTGCCAGGCCCCTAGACCGCACAACTAATGAAAAACTGTTTTTT.

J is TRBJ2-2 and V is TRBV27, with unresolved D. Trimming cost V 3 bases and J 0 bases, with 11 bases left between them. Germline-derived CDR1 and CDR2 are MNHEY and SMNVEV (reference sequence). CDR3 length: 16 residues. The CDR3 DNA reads TGTGCCAGCAGTTTCTCTTTGACGGCGAACACCGGGGAGCTGTTTTTT. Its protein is CASSFSLTANTGELFF.

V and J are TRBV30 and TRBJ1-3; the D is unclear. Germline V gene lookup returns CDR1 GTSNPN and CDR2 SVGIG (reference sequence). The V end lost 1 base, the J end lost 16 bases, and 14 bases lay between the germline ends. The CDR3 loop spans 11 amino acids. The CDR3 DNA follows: TGTGCCTGGAGTGAAGGTTCCTTTGGGTATTTT. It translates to CAWSEGSFGYF.

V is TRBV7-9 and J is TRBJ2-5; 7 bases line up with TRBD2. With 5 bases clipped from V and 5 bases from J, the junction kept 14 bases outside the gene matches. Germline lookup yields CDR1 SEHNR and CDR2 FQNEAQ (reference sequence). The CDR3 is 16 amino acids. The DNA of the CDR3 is TGTGCCAGCAGCCATGACCGGACCTGGGAGGGGGAGACCCAGTACTTC. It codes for CASSHDRTWEGETQYF.

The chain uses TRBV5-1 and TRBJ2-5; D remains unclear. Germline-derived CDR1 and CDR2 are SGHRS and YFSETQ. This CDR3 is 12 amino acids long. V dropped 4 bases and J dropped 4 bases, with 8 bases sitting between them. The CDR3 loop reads CASSRESETQYF. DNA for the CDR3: TGCGCCAGCAGCCGCGAATCAGAGACCCAGTACTTC.

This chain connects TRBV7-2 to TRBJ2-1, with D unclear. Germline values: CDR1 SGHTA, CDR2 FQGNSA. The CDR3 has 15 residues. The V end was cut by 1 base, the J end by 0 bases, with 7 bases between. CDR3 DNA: TGTGCCAGCAGCTTAGAAACGAGCTCCTACAATGAGCAGTTCTTC. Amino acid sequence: CASSLETSSYNEQFF.

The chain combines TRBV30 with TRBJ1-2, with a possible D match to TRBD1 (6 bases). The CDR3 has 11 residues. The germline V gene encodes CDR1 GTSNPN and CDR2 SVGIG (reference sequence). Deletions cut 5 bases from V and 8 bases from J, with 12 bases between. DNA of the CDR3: TGTGCCTGGCGGGGGGCCGGAGGCTACACCTTC. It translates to CAWRGAGGYTF.

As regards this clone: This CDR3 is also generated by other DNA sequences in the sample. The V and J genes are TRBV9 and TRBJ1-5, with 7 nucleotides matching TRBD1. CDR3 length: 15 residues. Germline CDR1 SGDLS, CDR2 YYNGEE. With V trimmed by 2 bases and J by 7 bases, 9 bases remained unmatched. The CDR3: CASSVGDREGQPQHF. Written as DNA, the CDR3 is TGTGCCAGCAGCGTCGGTGACAGGGAGGGACAGCCCCAGCATTTT.

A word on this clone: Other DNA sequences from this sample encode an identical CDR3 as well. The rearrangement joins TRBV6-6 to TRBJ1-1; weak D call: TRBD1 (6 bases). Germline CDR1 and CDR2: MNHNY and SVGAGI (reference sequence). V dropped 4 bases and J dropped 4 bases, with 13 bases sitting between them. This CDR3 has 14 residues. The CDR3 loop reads CASSSAGGTTEAFF. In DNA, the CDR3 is TGTGCCAGCAGTTCGGCCGGGGGCACCACTGAAGCTTTCTTT.

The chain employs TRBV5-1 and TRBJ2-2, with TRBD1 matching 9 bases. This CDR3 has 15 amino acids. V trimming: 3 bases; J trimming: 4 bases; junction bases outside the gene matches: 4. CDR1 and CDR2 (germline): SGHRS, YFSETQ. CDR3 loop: CASSWGTGSTGELFF. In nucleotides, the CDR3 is TGCGCCAGCAGCTGGGGGACAGGGTCCACCGGGGAGCTGTTTTTT.

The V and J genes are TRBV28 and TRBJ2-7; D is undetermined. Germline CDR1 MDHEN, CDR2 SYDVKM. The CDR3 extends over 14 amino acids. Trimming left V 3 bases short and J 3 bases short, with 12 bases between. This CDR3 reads CASSFRYSNYEQYF. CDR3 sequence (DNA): TGTGCCAGCAGTTTCCGATACAGCAACTACGAGCAGTACTTC.

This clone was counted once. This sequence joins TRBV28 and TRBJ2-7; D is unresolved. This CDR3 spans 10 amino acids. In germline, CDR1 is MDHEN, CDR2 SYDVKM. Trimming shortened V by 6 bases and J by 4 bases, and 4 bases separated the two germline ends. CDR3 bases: TGTGCCAGCAGACTTTACGAGCAGTACTTC. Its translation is CASRLYEQYF.

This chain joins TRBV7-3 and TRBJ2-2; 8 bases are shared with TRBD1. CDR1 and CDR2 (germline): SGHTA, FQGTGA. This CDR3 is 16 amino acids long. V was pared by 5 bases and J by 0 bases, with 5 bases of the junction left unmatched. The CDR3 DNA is TGTGCCAGCAGCCTAGGACAGGGCGCGAACACCGGGGAGCTGTTTTTT. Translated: CASSLGQGANTGELFF.

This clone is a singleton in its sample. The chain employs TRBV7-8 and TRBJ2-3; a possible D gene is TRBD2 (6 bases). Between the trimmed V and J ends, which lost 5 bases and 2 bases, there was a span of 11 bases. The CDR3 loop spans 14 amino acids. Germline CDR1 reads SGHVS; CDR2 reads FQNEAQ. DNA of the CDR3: TGTGCCAGCAGCCCGACTAGAATCACAGATACGCAGTATTTT. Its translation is CASSPTRITDTQYF.

CDR3 amino acids: CAISEHPSSYEQYF. CDR3 in DNA: TGTGCCATCAGTGAGCACCCTAGTTCCTACGAGCAGTACTTC. The rearrangement links TRBV10-3 to TRBJ2-7; D is uncertain. Germline CDR1 and CDR2: ENHRY and SYGVKD. V dropped 2 bases and J dropped 1 base, with 9 bases sitting between them. The CDR3 contains 14 residues.

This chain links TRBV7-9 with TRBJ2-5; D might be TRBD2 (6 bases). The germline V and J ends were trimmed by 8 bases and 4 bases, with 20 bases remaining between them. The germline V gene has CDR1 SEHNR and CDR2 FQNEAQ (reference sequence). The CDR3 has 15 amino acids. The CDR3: CASGPGTLSGETQYF. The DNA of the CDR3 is TGTGCCAGCGGTCCAGGGACTCTTTCGGGAGAGACCCAGTACTTC.